This T cell receptor (beta chain) appears in the sequencing data of a study of shared clonotypes between healthy human individuals. Findings of the study overall: Collection of samples was limited to blood; tissue repertoires likely differ. Represented genetic and exposure-history diversity was restricted by having few donors. Sequencing of the sorted subsets was shown by rarefaction to be incomplete despite large depth. Among non-shared clonotypes, generation probabilities were lower than among those shared by all four donors.

CDR1 is LNHDA and CDR2 is SQIVND in the germline V gene (reference sequence). The V end lost 5 bases, the J end lost 3 bases, and 11 bases lay between the germline ends. This CDR3 spans 14 amino acids. Clones were sequenced by immunoSEQ multiplex PCR, and TCRdb holds only the in-frame ones, with some missing. Of approximately 740,000 clones in the sample, approximately 74% were seen once. This clone was observed a handful of times. Its antigen is undetermined. This chain uses TRBV19 with TRBJ1-5, with a weak D call TRBD1 (5 bases). The sample comprised memory CD4+ T cells sorted from blood. Noted subset: CD45RA-negative fraction. The clonotype comes from a woman aged 25-40 years in good health. This CDR3 reads CASSSSGHNQPQHF. The CDR3 DNA sequence: TGTGCCAGTAGTTCATCAGGGCACAATCAGCCCCAGCATTTT.